This T cell receptor (beta chain) stems from a study of sequential checkpoint blockade in melanoma. About the research overall: Both treatment sequences were followed by maintenance nivolumab.

Specified treatment: randomized to nivolumab then ipilimumab (arm A) or the reverse (arm B). None of the patients previously received DNA-damaging chemotherapy. PBMC sorting kept live CD3+CD8+ cells without CD19 or CD56. A note on this clone: Additional DNA sequences in this sample encode the identical CDR3.

Generated by immunoSEQ multiplex PCR, the TCRdb table keeps only in-frame clones and is missing some. The profile shows about 26,000 clones, about 77% of them singletons. Per the germline V gene, CDR1 is LNHNV and CDR2 is YYDKDF (reference sequence). V lost 0 bases, J lost 5 bases, and 7 bases lay in between. This CDR3 spans 13 amino acids. This receptor was obtained from a human donor with melanoma. The sequencing used CD8+ T cells sorted from blood (inferred from file names), collected from a patient given nivolumab and ipilimumab in sequence. This chain links TRBV15 with TRBJ1-1; D call uncertain. The CDR3 spells CATSRDRGTEAFF. CDR3 in DNA: TGTGCCACCAGCAGAGATCGGGGTACTGAAGCTTTCTTT.